The clone carrying this T cell receptor (beta chain) was seen repeatedly, ten times or more. Its target is not known. V shed 4 bases, J shed 3 bases, and the junction held 3 bases outside the gene matches. This CDR3 comprises 14 residues. Germline V gene lookup returns CDR1 LNHNV and CDR2 YYDKDF (reference sequence). The data were taken from a study of T-cell reconstitution after alpha-beta-depleted transplantation in children. General study findings and limits: Newly produced T cells mostly accounted for T-cell counts and diversity one year post-transplant. Several hundred graft clones that had expanded were reportedly the source of alpha-beta T cells about two months after transplant. For some patients, TCRbeta diversity was high at day 60 because of recipient T cells and thymic progenitors that survived.

Library preparation (for TCRbeta) was performed with unique molecular identifiers. TCRdb used MiXCR to reprocess the PCR reads, holding one entry per CDR3 protein. The data contain 280,000 or so distinct CDR3 sequences, around 10% of them singletons. This sequence originates from a male patient between 2 and 15 years old who had a stem cell transplant for chronic granulomatous disease, so the T cells may come from the graft donor. Specimen: peripheral blood, collected 180 days after TCRalphabeta/CD19-depleted stem cell transplant. V and J are TRBV15 and TRBJ2-5; 9 nucleotides agree with TRBD1. The chain's CDR3 is CATSIDRGKETQYF. The CDR3, as DNA: TGTGCCACCAGCATAGACAGGGGGAAAGAGACCCAGTACTTC.